This TCR beta chain originates from a study of preoperative IRX-2 immunotherapy in early breast cancer. This clone was recorded once. From germline, CDR1 is SQVTM and CDR2 ANQGSEA. The junction had 7 bases not matched to a gene; V was cut back by 6 bases and J by 7 bases. The CDR3 totals 13 residues. Treatment specified: preoperative locoregional IRX-2 cytokine immunotherapy. Patients received preoperative, locoregional IRX-2 cytokine immunotherapy in a phase Ib study. Using immunoSEQ multiplex PCR, the repertoire was profiled, and TCRdb retains in-frame clones only, with some absent. The data hold approximately 96,000 clones, with more than 80% observed a single time.

The sequencing here drew on tumor tissue, taken after IRX-2 immunotherapy. The chain links TRBV29-1 to TRBJ2-1, with 9 bases that match TRBD2. The clonotype originates from a human donor with breast cancer. The CDR3 is CSVAGLAGNEQFF. In DNA, the CDR3 is TGCAGCGTAGCGGGACTAGCAGGTAATGAGCAGTTCTTC.